Below, one T cell receptor (beta chain) is given with its context. This clonotype was counted only a few times. Its antigen remains unidentified. No base quality information exists; no much larger clone differs at one position. The sample is drawn from a study of T cells in Graves' hyperthyroidism and ophthalmopathy (dated by TCRdb to between 2017 and 2020). Concerning the study at large: Peripheral blood was sampled at the time of initial diagnosis, prior to any treatment. After sampling, hyperthyroidism patients received methimazole starting at 30 mg daily, and ophthalmopathy patients received high-dose intravenous methylprednisolone. Thyroid tissue and blood T-cell repertoires from several Graves' hyperthyroidism patients were also compared in the study. Prospective prediction of ophthalmopathy was tested in an independent validation cohort of approximately 19 hyperthyroidism patients and 15 to 17 patients who later progressed to ophthalmopathy. The roughly 99 discovery patients were divided at random into training and test sets in a 7:3 ratio. To identify TCR V-J signatures that set the groups apart, the researchers used a discovery cohort of 100 or so patients, made up of roughly 45 with Graves' ophthalmopathy and 55 to 65 with stable Graves' hyperthyroidism. According to the paper, TCR Vbeta CDR3 sequencing was carried out on approximately 140 peripheral blood samples, which came from under 50 ophthalmopathy, around 75 hyperthyroidism and about 17 progressor patients. The research as a whole found: In validation, the model predicted progression to ophthalmopathy with 55% to 71% sensitivity and around 72% specificity, a median of about 6 months before onset. Most expanded thyroid clonotypes (frequency above 0.001) were also detected in blood, suggesting blood repertoires may reflect thyroid immune responses. In cross-validation, a model built on a 13 V-J signature told ophthalmopathy apart from stable hyperthyroidism with 85% to 90% sensitivity and 81% to 82% specificity, and in testing the same model reached 80%/75%. Sample size was not statistically predetermined, and blinding of investigators to group allocation was not performed.

The TCR beta CDR3 regions were amplified from the RNA transcripts. The TCR CDR3 was subjected to a first round of RT-PCR using the HTBI primer set and the Qiagen OneStep RT-PCR kit. Libraries were constructed in a second round of multiplex PCR, after which size selection and purification were performed. Sequencing of the libraries was done on an Illumina HiSeq2000 using paired-end 100 bp reads. The study's own analysis went as follows. SOAPnuke was used to process the raw data, with reads discarded if the reads contained adapters or uncalled bases, had a mean Phred below 15, or lacked an exact constant-primer or identifier match. High-quality paired reads were merged with COPE v1.2.5, and unique nucleotide sequences were defined as clonotypes. MiTCR v1.1 was used to align clonotypes to the IMGT TRBV, TRBD and TRBJ reference segments. The analysis was restricted to V-J combinations with a frequency above 0.0001, which together covered 98% to 99.2% of the repertoires. The TCS score was defined as the ratio of F50 (clonal expansion) to E x V (chaos), calculated using BLOSUM62-based TCRdist between CDR3 peptides within each V-J. Welch's t-statistics and random forest reduced 514 V-J features to roughly 13, which were used in a naive Bayes classifier (R e1071). Using fastp trimming at Q25 and MiXCR clonotype assembly, TCRdb reanalyzed the public sequencing data and kept in-frame beta chains. Rows matching on CDR3 protein sequence are summarized as one entry with the most common DNA and genes. In this record, the V and J calls reflect TCRdb's handling and not the investigators' own analysis. A total of hundreds of thousands of distinct CDR3 sequences appear in this sample, about 17% of them only once. 16% of the sample lies in the top ten.

Hyperthyroidism patients were newly diagnosed, with disease duration under 2 months, and aged 18 to 65 years. Any patient with an uncontrolled infection, another autoimmune disease, pregnancy or lactation was excluded. Diagnoses relied on clinical symptoms, serum thyroxine and TRAb, thyroid ultrasound and orbital computed tomography. Blood from progressor patients was collected at the time of first diagnosis with hyperthyroidism, before any ophthalmopathy symptoms had appeared. Ficoll-Paque density gradient centrifugation was used to isolate PBMCs from 10 ml of fresh peripheral blood. Progressor patients were initially diagnosed with Graves' hyperthyroidism and developed ophthalmopathy during follow-up. Total RNA was extracted with Trizol reagent, and quality was checked on an Agilent 2100 Bioanalyzer. Sequencing was carried out using blood. The receptor comes from a woman aged 45-65 years with Graves' hyperthyroidism that later progressed to Graves' ophthalmopathy.

The CDR3 region reads CATQGGRNNQPQHF. The DNA reads TGTGCCACCCAAGGGGGGCGGAACAATCAGCCCCAGCATTTT. The V gene is TRBV19 and the J gene is TRBJ1-5; a weak D assignment points to TRBD1 (6 bases agree). Trimming removed 10 bases from V and 3 bases from J, leaving 16 bases between the germline ends. There are 14 amino acids in the CDR3, from cysteine to phenylalanine inclusive. The only DNA kept is the CDR3, 42 bases in frame from the first base. From the germline V gene (reference sequence), CDR1 is LNHDA and CDR2 is SQIVND.